This is a list of T cell receptor beta chains from one sample in a study of T cell changes during pregnancy in multiple sclerosis. Some clones are missing from TCRdb's copy, which holds only in-frame ones; the method was immunoSEQ multiplex PCR. The sample lists around 34,000 clones, approximately 90% occurring once. Sequenced material: CD8+ T cells from peripheral blood mononuclear cells, taken in the first trimester of pregnancy. These receptors all come from a female donor with multiple sclerosis, enrolled in a pregnancy study. The CDR3 runs from the conserved cysteine through the conserved F or W. The D gene is left open where the match is weak. Clone size is not always given. Where it is, it says once, few, many or a class for expanded clones.

TRBV5-1	once	TRBJ2-7	TRBD2	CASSFSGTSGISEQYF	TGCGCCAGCAGCTTCTCCGGGACTAGCGGGATAAGCGAGCAGTACTTC
TRBV28	.	TRBJ2-7	.	CASSFPGSSYEQYF	TGTGCCAGCAGTTTTCCGGGTAGCTCCTACGAGCAGTACTTC
TRBV4-3	.	TRBJ2-7	.	CASSQDSGYEQYF	TGCGCCAGCAGCCAAGATTCGGGATACGAGCAGTACTTC
TRBV28	.	TRBJ2-7	TRBD1	CASSLPDRGPYEQYF	TGTGCCAGCAGTCTGCCTGACAGGGGGCCCTACGAGCAGTACTTC
TRBV6-1	many	TRBJ1-1	.	CASSEQDPNTEAFF	TGTGCCAGCAGTGAACAGGATCCGAACACTGAAGCTTTCTTT
TRBV23-1	once	TRBJ2-7	TRBD1	CASSNSDRRLSYEQYF	TGCGCCAGCAGTAACTCGGACAGGCGACTCTCCTACGAGCAGTACTTC
TRBV19	once	TRBJ2-7	TRBD1	CASGPGQGYEQYF	TGTGCCAGTGGCCCGGGACAGGGGTACGAGCAGTACTTC
TRBV2	few	TRBJ1-2	.	CASSSQGGYGYTF	TGTGCCAGCAGTTCACAAGGCGGCTATGGCTACACCTTC
TRBV5-5	.	TRBJ2-7	TRBD2	CASSLGRGDWEQYF	TGTGCCAGCAGCTTGGGGCGGGGGGATTGGGAGCAGTACTTC
TRBV7-4	.	TRBJ1-2	.	CASSLPQGTYGYTF	TGTGCCAGCAGCTTACCCCAGGGGACCTATGGCTACACCTTC
TRBV27	.	TRBJ1-5	TRBD1	CASSTDRALLQHF	TGTGCCAGCAGCACAGACAGGGCCCTTCTCCAGCATTTT
TRBV7-9	.	TRBJ1-6	.	CASSPYLTGKSPLHF	TGTGCCAGCAGTCCATACCTTACAGGGAAGTCACCCCTCCACTTT
TRBV19	.	TRBJ1-4	.	CASTAPGGGANEKLFF	TGTGCCAGTACCGCCCCGGGGGGGGGCGCGAATGAAAAACTGTTTTTT
TRBV6-1	.	TRBJ2-7	TRBD2	CASSQTSGSSYEQYF	TGTGCCAGCAGTCAAACTAGCGGGAGTTCCTACGAGCAGTACTTC
TRBV28	.	TRBJ1-1	TRBD1	CASSRTGGSGLNTEAFF	TGTGCCAGCAGTCGAACAGGGGGATCCGGATTGAACACTGAAGCTTTCTTT
TRBV27	.	TRBJ2-1	TRBD2	CATGTSLYNEQFF	TGTGCCACTGGGACTAGCCTCTACAATGAGCAGTTCTTC